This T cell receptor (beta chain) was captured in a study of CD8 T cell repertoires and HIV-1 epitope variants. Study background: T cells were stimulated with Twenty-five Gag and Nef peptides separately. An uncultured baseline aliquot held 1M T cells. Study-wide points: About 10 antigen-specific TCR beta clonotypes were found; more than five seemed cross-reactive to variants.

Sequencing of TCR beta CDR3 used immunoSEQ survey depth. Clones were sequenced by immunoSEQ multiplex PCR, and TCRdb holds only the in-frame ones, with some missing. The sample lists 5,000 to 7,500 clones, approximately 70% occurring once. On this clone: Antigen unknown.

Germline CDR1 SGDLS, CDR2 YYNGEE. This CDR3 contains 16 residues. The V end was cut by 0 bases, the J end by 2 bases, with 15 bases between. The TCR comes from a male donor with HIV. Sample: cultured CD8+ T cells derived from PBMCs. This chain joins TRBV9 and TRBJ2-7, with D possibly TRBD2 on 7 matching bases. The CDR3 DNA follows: TGTGCCAGCAGCGTAGAAGGGGGGGCCAAGGCCTACGAGCAGTACTTC. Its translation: CASSVEGGAKAYEQYF.